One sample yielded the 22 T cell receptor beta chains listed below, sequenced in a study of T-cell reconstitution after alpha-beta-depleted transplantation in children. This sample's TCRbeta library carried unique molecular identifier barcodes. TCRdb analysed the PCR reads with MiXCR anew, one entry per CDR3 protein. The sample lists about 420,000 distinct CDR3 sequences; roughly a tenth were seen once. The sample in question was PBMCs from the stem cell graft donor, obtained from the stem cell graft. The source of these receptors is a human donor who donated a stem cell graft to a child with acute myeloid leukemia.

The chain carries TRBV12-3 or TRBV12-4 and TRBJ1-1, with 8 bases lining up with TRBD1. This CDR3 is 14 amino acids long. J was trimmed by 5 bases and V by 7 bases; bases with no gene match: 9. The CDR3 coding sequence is TGTGCCAGCACCCCTGGACAGGGCTTGACTGAAGCTTTCTTT. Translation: CASTPGQGLTEAFF.

The CDR3 sequence is CAATGDGTDTQYF. CDR3 nucleotides: TGTGCCGCCACGGGAGATGGTACAGATACGCAGTATTTT. The chain has TRBV10-3 and TRBJ2-3, with D tentatively TRBD2 (6 bases). V shed 11 bases and J shed 3 bases, with 15 bases lying between them. Looked up from germline, CDR1 is ENHRY and CDR2 is SYGVKD. The CDR3 has 13 residues.

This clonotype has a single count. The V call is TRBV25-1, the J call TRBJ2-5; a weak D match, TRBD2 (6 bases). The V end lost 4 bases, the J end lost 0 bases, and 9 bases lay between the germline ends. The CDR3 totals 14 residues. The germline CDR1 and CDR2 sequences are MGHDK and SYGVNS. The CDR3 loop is CASSVGGNQETQYF. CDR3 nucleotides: TGTGCCAGCAGTGTAGGAGGGAACCAAGAGACCCAGTACTTC.

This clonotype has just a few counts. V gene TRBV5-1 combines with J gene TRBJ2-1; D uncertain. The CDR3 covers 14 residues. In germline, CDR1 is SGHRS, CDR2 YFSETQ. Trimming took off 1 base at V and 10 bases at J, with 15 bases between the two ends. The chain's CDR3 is CASSLNGEENEQFF. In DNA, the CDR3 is TGCGCCAGCAGCTTGAATGGAGAGGAGAACGAGCAGTTCTTC.

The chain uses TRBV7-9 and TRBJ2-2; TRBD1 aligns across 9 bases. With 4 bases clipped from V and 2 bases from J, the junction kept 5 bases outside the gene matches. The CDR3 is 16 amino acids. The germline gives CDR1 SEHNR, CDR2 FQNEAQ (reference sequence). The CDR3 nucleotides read TGTGCCAGCAGCTCAAAGACAGGGGGAAACACCGGGGAGCTGTTTTTT. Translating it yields CASSSKTGGNTGELFF.

In DNA, the CDR3 is TGCAGTGCCCTAAGGGAGGGCACAGATACGCAGTATTTT. This codes for CSALREGTDTQYF. V usage is TRBV20-1 and J usage is TRBJ2-3; tentative D call: TRBD2 (6 bases). Trimming cost V 6 bases and J 1 base, with 11 bases left between them. This CDR3 has 13 amino acids. Germline V lookup: CDR1 DFQATT, CDR2 SNEGSKA (reference sequence).

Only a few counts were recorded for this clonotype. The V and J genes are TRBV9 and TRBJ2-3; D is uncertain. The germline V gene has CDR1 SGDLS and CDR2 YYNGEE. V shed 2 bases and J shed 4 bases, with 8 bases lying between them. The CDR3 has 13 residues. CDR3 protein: CASSVVSSDTQYF. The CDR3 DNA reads TGTGCCAGCAGCGTTGTGTCTTCAGATACGCAGTATTTT.

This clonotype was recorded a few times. This chain's CDR3 is CASSQDLRGVWRNTEAFF. The DNA for the CDR3 is TGTGCCAGCAGCCAAGATCTCAGGGGGGTATGGAGGAACACTGAAGCTTTCTTT. This chain joins TRBV4-2 and TRBJ1-1; 7 bases are a match to TRBD1. The V gene end was trimmed by 0 bases and the J gene end by 1 base; junction bases not matched to a gene: 11. Germline CDR1 and CDR2: LGHNA and YNFKEQ. This CDR3 is 18 amino acids long.

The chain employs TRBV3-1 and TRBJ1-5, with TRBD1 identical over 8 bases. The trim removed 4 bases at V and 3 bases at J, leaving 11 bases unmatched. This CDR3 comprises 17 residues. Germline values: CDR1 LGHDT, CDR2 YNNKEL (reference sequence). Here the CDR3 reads CASSRGGQGAANQPQHF. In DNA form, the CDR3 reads TGTGCCAGCAGCCGGGGTGGACAGGGTGCCGCCAATCAGCCCCAGCATTTT.

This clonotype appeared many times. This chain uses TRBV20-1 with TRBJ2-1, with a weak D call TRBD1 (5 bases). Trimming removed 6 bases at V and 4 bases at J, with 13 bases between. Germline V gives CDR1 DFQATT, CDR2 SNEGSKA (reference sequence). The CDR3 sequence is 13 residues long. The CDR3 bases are TGCAGTGCCACAGGCGGATTGTACAATGAGCAGTTCTTC. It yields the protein CSATGGLYNEQFF.

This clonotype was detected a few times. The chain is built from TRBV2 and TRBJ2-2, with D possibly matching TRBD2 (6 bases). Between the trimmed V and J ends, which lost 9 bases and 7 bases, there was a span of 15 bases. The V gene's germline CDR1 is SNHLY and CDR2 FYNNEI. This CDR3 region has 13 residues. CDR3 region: CARERVEGGELFF. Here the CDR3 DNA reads TGTGCCAGAGAGCGGGTTGAGGGCGGGGAGCTGTTTTTT. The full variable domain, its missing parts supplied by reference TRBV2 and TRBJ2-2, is EPEVTQTPSHQVTQMGQEVILRCVPISNHLYFYWYRQILGQKVEFLVSFYNNEISEKSEIFDDQFSVERPDGSNFTLKIRSTKLEDSAMYFCARERVEGGELFFGEGSRLTVL.

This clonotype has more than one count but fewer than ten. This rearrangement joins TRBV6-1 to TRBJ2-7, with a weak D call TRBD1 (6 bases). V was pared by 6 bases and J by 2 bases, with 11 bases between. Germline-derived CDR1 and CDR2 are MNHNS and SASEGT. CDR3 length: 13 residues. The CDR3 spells CASRETGAYEQYF. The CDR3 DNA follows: TGTGCCAGCAGGGAGACAGGAGCCTACGAGCAGTACTTC.

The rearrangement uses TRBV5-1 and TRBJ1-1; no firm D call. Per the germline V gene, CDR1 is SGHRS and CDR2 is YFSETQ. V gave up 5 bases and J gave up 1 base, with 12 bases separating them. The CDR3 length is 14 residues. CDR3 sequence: CASRQRTSNTEAFF. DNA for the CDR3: TGCGCCAGCAGACAAAGGACCTCGAACACTGAAGCTTTCTTT.

The CDR3 nucleotides read TGTGCCAGCAGCTTGAGCGGGGGGCACACAGATACGCAGTATTTT. Amino acid sequence: CASSLSGGHTDTQYF. The genes are TRBV7-9 and TRBJ2-3; 9 bases map to TRBD2. Germline CDR1 and CDR2: SEHNR and FQNEAQ (reference sequence). The CDR3 covers 15 residues. The V segment lost 3 bases and the J segment 2 bases; nucleotides outside the gene matches: 3.

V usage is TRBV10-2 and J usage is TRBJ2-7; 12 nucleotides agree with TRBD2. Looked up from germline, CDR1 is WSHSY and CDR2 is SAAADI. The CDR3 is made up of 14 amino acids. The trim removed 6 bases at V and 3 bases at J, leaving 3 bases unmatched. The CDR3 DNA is TGCGCCAGCAGCACGACTAGCGGGAGCTACGAGCAGTACTTC. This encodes CASSTTSGSYEQYF.

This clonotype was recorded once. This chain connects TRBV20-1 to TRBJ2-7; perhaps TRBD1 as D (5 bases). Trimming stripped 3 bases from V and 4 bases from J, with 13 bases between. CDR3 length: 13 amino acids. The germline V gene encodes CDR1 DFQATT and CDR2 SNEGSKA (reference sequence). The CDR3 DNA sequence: TGCAGTGCTAGTCAGGGCAGCCGGTACGAGCAGTACTTC. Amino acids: CSASQGSRYEQYF.

Here the CDR3 DNA reads TGTGCCAGCAGCGTGGAACGCGGGACTAGCACAGATACGCAGTATTTT. Encoded protein: CASSVERGTSTDTQYF. V is TRBV9 and J is TRBJ2-3, with D possibly TRBD2 on 6 matching bases. V dropped 2 bases and J dropped 0 bases, with 13 bases sitting between them. The CDR3 extends over 16 amino acids. From germline, CDR1 is SGDLS and CDR2 YYNGEE.

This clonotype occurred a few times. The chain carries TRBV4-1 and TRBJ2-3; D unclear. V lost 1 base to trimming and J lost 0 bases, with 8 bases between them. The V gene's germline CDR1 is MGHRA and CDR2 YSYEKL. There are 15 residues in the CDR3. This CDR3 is CASSQGPGSTDTQYF. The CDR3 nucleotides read TGCGCCAGCAGCCAAGGCCCCGGGAGCACAGATACGCAGTATTTT.

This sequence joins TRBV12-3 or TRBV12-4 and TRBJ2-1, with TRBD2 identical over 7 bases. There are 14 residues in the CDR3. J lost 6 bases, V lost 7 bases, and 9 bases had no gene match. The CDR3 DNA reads TGTGCCAGCACCGGGACTAATAGTCGCAATGAGCAGTTCTTC. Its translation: CASTGTNSRNEQFF.

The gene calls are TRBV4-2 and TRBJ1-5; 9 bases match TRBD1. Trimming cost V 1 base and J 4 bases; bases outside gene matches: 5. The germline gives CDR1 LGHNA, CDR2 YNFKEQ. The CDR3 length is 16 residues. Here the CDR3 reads CASSQADRGWNQPQHF. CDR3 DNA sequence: TGTGCCAGCAGCCAAGCAGACAGGGGGTGGAATCAGCCCCAGCATTTT.

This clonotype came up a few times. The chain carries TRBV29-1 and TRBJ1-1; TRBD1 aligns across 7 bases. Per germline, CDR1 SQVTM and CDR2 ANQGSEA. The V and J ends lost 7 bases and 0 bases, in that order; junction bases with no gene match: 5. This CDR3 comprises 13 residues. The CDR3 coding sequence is TGCAGCGCGGGACAGCCTCTGAACACTGAAGCTTTCTTT. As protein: CSAGQPLNTEAFF.

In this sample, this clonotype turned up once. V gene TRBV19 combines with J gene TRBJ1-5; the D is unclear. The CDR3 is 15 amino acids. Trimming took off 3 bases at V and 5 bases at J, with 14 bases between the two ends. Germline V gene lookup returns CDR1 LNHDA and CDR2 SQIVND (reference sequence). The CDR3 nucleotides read TGTGCCAGTAGTATTTGGCCAGGCTTTGATCAGCCCCAGCATTTT. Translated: CASSIWPGFDQPQHF.